Shown below are 22 T cell receptor beta chains from a single sample sequenced in a study of early T cells in non-severe SARS-CoV-2 infection. TCRdb ran MiXCR on the 5' RACE reads and lists one entry per CDR3 protein. The sample lists around 110,000 distinct CDR3 sequences; around 10% were seen once. The specimen sequenced was whole blood. All receptors come from an adult who was a healthcare worker with PCR-confirmed SARS-CoV-2 infection or an uninfected control (not recorded which).

This clonotype was detected many times. This chain uses TRBV13 with TRBJ2-2; TRBD2 is a possible D gene (6 bases). Trimming took 5 bases from V and 1 from J, leaving 14 bases between them. Germline assignment: CDR1 PRHDT and CDR2 FYEKMQ (reference sequence). The CDR3 runs 16 residues. The DNA for the CDR3 is TGTGCCAGCAGCCTAGAAGGAGGGGTGAACACCGGGGAGCTGTTTTTT. This sequence encodes CASSLEGGVNTGELFF.

This sequence joins TRBV12-3 or TRBV12-4 and TRBJ2-7; possible D gene TRBD2, 6 bases. Trimming left V 4 bases short and J 5 bases short, with 18 bases between. The CDR3 is 15 residues long. The CDR3 is CASSWAGRASDEQYF. Written as DNA, the CDR3 is TGTGCCAGCAGTTGGGCGGGGCGCGCTTCGGACGAGCAGTACTTC.

This clonotype was observed at least ten times. The rearrangement links TRBV6-2 or TRBV6-3 to TRBJ1-2; D is uncertain. This CDR3 contains 11 residues. Trimming took off 11 bases at V and 4 bases at J, with 11 bases between the two ends. Germline lookup yields CDR1 MNHEY and CDR2 SVGEGT. The CDR3 spells CASVGAYGYTF. The CDR3 DNA sequence: TGTGCCTCGGTGGGCGCCTATGGCTACACCTTC.

This clonotype turned up a few times. The chain is built from TRBV20-1 and TRBJ2-2; 8 nucleotides align to TRBD2. The CDR3 consists of 16 residues. With V trimmed by 4 bases and J by 1 base, 8 bases remained unmatched. CDR1 and CDR2 (germline): DFQATT, SNEGSKA (reference sequence). CDR3 region: CSAIPGRAGNTGELFF. The CDR3 DNA is TGCAGTGCTATTCCCGGGAGGGCCGGGAACACCGGGGAGCTGTTTTTT.

This clonotype was picked up many times. The rearrangement uses TRBV29-1 and TRBJ2-5, with 9 bases identical to TRBD1. This CDR3 has 13 amino acids. Trimming cost V 5 bases and J 2 bases; bases outside gene matches: 3. Germline loops: CDR1 SQVTM, CDR2 ANQGSEA. The CDR3 nucleotides read TGCAGCGTTCCCGGGACAGGGCAAGAGACCCAGTACTTC. Amino acid sequence: CSVPGTGQETQYF.

This clonotype was counted many times. The chain employs TRBV5-1 and TRBJ1-1; TRBD1 matches at 7 bases. The trim removed 4 bases at V and 1 base at J, leaving 4 bases unmatched. Per the germline V gene, CDR1 is SGHRS and CDR2 is YFSETQ. This CDR3 spans 14 amino acids. The chain's CDR3 is CASSPRQGNTEAFF. The CDR3 coding sequence is TGCGCCAGCAGCCCAAGACAGGGGAACACTGAAGCTTTCTTT.

The sample holds many counts of this clonotype. The chain is built from TRBV28 and TRBJ2-1; 10 bases map to TRBD2. Losses at the gene ends were 8 bases for V and 2 bases for J; bases not matched to a gene: 9. This CDR3 region has 16 residues. The V gene's germline CDR1 is MDHEN and CDR2 SYDVKM. The CDR3 DNA sequence: TGTGCCAGCCTTCCTTTCAGCGGGAGGGCCTACAATGAGCAGTTCTTC. As protein: CASLPFSGRAYNEQFF.

V and J are TRBV7-6 and TRBJ2-3, with no clear D. CDR1 SGHVS and CDR2 FNYEAQ come from the germline V gene. The CDR3 has 14 residues. Trimming removed 4 bases from V and 5 bases from J, with 13 bases in between. CDR3 sequence reads: CASSSRRHRDTQYF. For the CDR3, the DNA is TGTGCCAGCAGCTCGCGTAGACATCGAGATACGCAGTATTTT.

Ten or more counts support this clonotype. The chain has TRBV28 and TRBJ1-1; D gene ambiguous. The CDR3 extends over 13 amino acids. Germline values: CDR1 MDHEN, CDR2 SYDVKM. Trimming took 6 bases from V and 3 from J, leaving 11 bases between them. CDR3 DNA: TGTGCCAGCAGACCCCGGGGTTACACTGAAGCTTTCTTT. The encoded protein is CASRPRGYTEAFF.

This clonotype was found a few times. The chain couples TRBV12-5 to TRBJ2-7, with 9 bases aligning to TRBD1. The CDR3 consists of 14 residues. The J segment lost 1 base and the V segment lost 6 bases, leaving 4 bases of the junction unmatched. The V gene's germline CDR1 is LGHNT and CDR2 FRNRAP. CDR3 DNA sequence: TGTGCTAGTGGCCCGGGACAGGGTTCCTACGAGCAGTACTTC. Translating it yields CASGPGQGSYEQYF.

This clonotype was observed many times. The chain combines TRBV7-9 with TRBJ1-6, with TRBD1 matching 9 bases. Germline CDR1 and CDR2: SEHNR and FQNEAQ (reference sequence). CDR3 length: 15 amino acids. Germline trimming cut 5 bases from V and 9 bases from J; bases unmatched to any gene: 8. CDR3 in amino acids: CASSRRTGVGSPLHF. The CDR3 region has the DNA TGTGCCAGCAGCCGCAGGACAGGGGTGGGTTCACCCCTCCACTTT. Variable domain in full (rest from reference TRBV7-9 and TRBJ1-6): DTGVSQNPRHKITKRGQNVTFRCDPISEHNRLYWYRQTLGQGPEFLTYFQNEAQLEKSRLLSDRFSAERPKGSFSTLEIQRTEQGDSAMYLCASSRRTGVGSPLHFGNGTRLTVT.

The rearrangement joins TRBV10-2 to TRBJ2-7, with D tentatively TRBD1 (6 bases). CDR3 size: 13 residues. Trimming stripped 6 bases from V and 5 bases from J, with 14 bases between. The germline V gene encodes CDR1 WSHSY and CDR2 SAAADI. The CDR3 nucleotides are TGCGCCAGCAGCGAAACAGGGAAGAACGAGCAGTACTTC. Residues: CASSETGKNEQYF.

The V and J genes are TRBV30 and TRBJ1-5; possibly TRBD1 for D (6 bases). CDR3 length equals 15 residues. Trimming shortened V by 1 base and J by 5 bases, and 15 bases separated the two germline ends. Per the germline V gene, CDR1 is GTSNPN and CDR2 is SVGIG (reference sequence). Written as DNA, the CDR3 is TGTGCCTGGAGTGGTCCCGGGGGGCTGGATCAGCCCCAGCATTTT. This sequence encodes CAWSGPGGLDQPQHF.

This clonotype was observed many times. This chain uses TRBV6-2 or TRBV6-3 with TRBJ2-7; the match to TRBD2 covers 11 bases. CDR3 length: 12 residues. V trimming: 6 bases; J trimming: 6 bases; junction bases outside the gene matches: 1. From germline, CDR1 is MNHEY and CDR2 SVGEGT. The CDR3 nucleotides are TGTGCCAGCAGCCTAGCGGGAGGCGAGCAGTACTTC. Amino acids: CASSLAGGEQYF.

This clonotype was counted at least ten times. The chain couples TRBV30 to TRBJ1-5; D not resolved. Trimming took off 5 bases at V and 3 bases at J, with 14 bases between the two ends. Germline V lookup: CDR1 GTSNPN, CDR2 SVGIG (reference sequence). This CDR3 contains 14 residues. Written as DNA, the CDR3 is TGTGCCTGGTCGGGAAAGAGGTCCAATCAGCCCCAGCATTTT. Translation gives CAWSGKRSNQPQHF. Full variable domain (outside the CDR3, taken from reference TRBV30 and TRBJ1-5): SQTIHQWPATLVQPVGSPLSLECTVEGTSNPNLYWYRQAAGRGLQLLFYSVGIGQISSEVPQNLSASRPQDRQFILSSKKLLLSDSGFYLCAWSGKRSNQPQHFGDGTRLSIL.

This clonotype has at least ten counts. J is TRBJ2-1 and V is TRBV30, with D possibly being TRBD2 (6 bases). Germline assignment: CDR1 GTSNPN and CDR2 SVGIG (reference sequence). This CDR3 region has 15 residues. V was cut by 1 base and J by 1 base, with 11 bases left in between. This CDR3 is CAWSEAGWSYNEQFF. CDR3 DNA: TGTGCCTGGAGTGAAGCGGGTTGGTCCTACAATGAGCAGTTCTTC.

This clonotype was seen ten or more times. The V call is TRBV27, the J call TRBJ1-5; D is ambiguous. From germline, CDR1 is MNHEY and CDR2 SMNVEV (reference sequence). Trimming shortened V by 6 bases and J by 7 bases, and 16 bases separated the two germline ends. The CDR3 runs to 14 residues. This CDR3 is CASRRSSGSQPQHF. CDR3 bases: TGTGCCAGCAGGAGATCATCCGGTAGCCAGCCCCAGCATTTT.

This clonotype was observed at least ten times. The gene calls are TRBV7-8 and TRBJ2-3; 9 bases align to TRBD2. The V gene end was trimmed by 7 bases and the J gene end by 7 bases; junction bases not matched to a gene: 9. This CDR3 has 14 amino acids. CDR1 is SGHVS and CDR2 is FQNEAQ in the germline V gene. The CDR3 loop is CASTSGGRANTQYF. DNA for the CDR3: TGTGCCAGCACCTCGGGCGGGAGGGCAAATACGCAGTATTTT.

This clonotype appeared a few times. The gene calls are TRBV7-2 and TRBJ2-7; 8 bases agree with TRBD2. Germline V gene data show CDR1 as SGHTA and CDR2 as FQGNSA. V dropped 8 bases and J dropped 6; count of bases not matched to a gene: 9. The CDR3 totals 13 residues. The CDR3 loop reads CASGKAGVGEQYF. The CDR3 DNA sequence: TGTGCCAGCGGTAAAGCGGGAGTGGGCGAGCAGTACTTC. Complete variable domain (other parts from reference TRBV7-2 and TRBJ2-7): GAGVSQSPSNKVTEKGKDVELRCDPISGHTALYWYRQSLGQGLEFLIYFQGNSAPDKSGLPSDRFSAERTGGSVSTLTIQRTQQEDSAVYLCASGKAGVGEQYFGPGTRLTVT.

This clonotype was counted many times. The V and J genes are TRBV6-2 or TRBV6-3 and TRBJ1-5; no clear D. In germline, CDR1 is MNHEY, CDR2 SVGEGT. CDR3 length: 13 residues. Trimming removed 8 bases at V and 6 bases at J, with 14 bases between. DNA for the CDR3: TGTGCCAGCCGTCCTGGGGAGGCTCAGCCCCAGCATTTT. Residues: CASRPGEAQPQHF.

This clonotype was recorded at least ten times. This sequence joins TRBV19 and TRBJ1-4; TRBD1 is a possible D gene (5 bases). The CDR3 is 18 amino acids. The V and J ends lost 4 bases and 1 base respectively, with 19 bases between them. Germline CDR1 reads LNHDA; CDR2 reads SQIVND (reference sequence). CDR3 amino acids: CASSTGRRTGGTNEKLFF. In DNA, the CDR3 is TGTGCCAGTAGTACGGGACGCCGGACCGGGGGAACTAATGAAAAACTGTTTTTT.

This clonotype was seen more than once but under ten times. This sequence joins TRBV6-1 and TRBJ2-3, with D maybe TRBD2 (5 bases). This CDR3 comprises 15 residues. The V gene's germline CDR1 is MNHNS and CDR2 SASEGT. Trimming stripped 11 bases from V and 2 bases from J, with 20 bases between. CDR3 sequence: CAARLGVISTDTQYF. CDR3 DNA sequence: TGTGCCGCGAGGCTCGGGGTGATTTCCACAGATACGCAGTATTTT.